These 16 T cell receptor beta chains were sequenced from one sample in a study of radiation and T cells in renal cell carcinoma. The method was immunoSEQ multiplex PCR; TCRdb's version includes in-frame clones alone and lacks a portion of them. The table shows about 120,000 clones, with about 81% occurring only once. As for time point: blood 2 weeks post-SBRT. Treatment specified: 15 Gy SBRT to primary tumor, nephrectomy 4 weeks later. This sample comprised blood, obtained from a patient whose treatment included radiotherapy and nephrectomy. All receptors come from a man over 45 with renal cell carcinoma.

The rearrangement joins TRBV10-3 to TRBJ2-1, with TRBD2 identical over 9 bases. The CDR3 consists of 14 residues. J was trimmed by 8 bases and V by 7 bases; bases with no gene match: 9. The V gene's germline CDR1 is ENHRY and CDR2 SYGVKD. The CDR3 loop reads CAINQAGGSYEQFF. CDR3 DNA sequence: TGTGCCATCAACCAAGCGGGGGGCAGCTATGAGCAGTTCTTC.

A single count supports this clone. V and J are TRBV7-9 and TRBJ1-1; no definite D call. Trimming shortened V by 2 bases and J by 3 bases, and 13 bases separated the two germline ends. Germline assignment: CDR1 SEHNR and CDR2 FQNEAQ (reference sequence). CDR3 length: 15 residues. CDR3 nucleotides: TGTGCCAGCAGCTTAATGGGGATAACTGACACTGAAGCTTTCTTT. It is translated as CASSLMGITDTEAFF.

The chain is built from TRBV5-3 and TRBJ1-4; D not certain. TRBV5-3 is an ORF; its function is uncertain. V dropped 5 bases and J dropped 6 bases, with 17 bases sitting between them. The CDR3 spans 15 residues. The CDR3 sequence is CARRTQHEGYEKLFF. The CDR3 DNA sequence: TGTGCCAGAAGAACCCAGCATGAGGGCTATGAAAAACTGTTTTTT.

This clone was recorded a few times. The chain joins TRBV19 to TRBJ2-4; 7 nucleotides align to TRBD1. The junction had 3 bases not matched to a gene; V was cut back by 3 bases and J by 7 bases. Germline lookup yields CDR1 LNHDA and CDR2 SQIVND (reference sequence). The CDR3 sequence is 13 residues long. The CDR3 loop is CASSIQQGNIQYF. CDR3 coding DNA: TGTGCCAGTAGTATTCAACAGGGGAACATTCAGTACTTC.

The CDR3 spells CAWSGRGGVGNQPQHF. The CDR3, as DNA: TGTGCCTGGAGTGGTAGGGGTGGGGTTGGCAATCAGCCCCAGCATTTT. This chain connects TRBV30 to TRBJ1-5; perhaps TRBD1 as D (5 bases). Trimming stripped 1 base from V and 2 bases from J, with 15 bases between. Looked up from germline, CDR1 is GTSNPN and CDR2 is SVGIG (reference sequence). This CDR3 has 16 amino acids.

The rearrangement links TRBV2 to TRBJ1-5; weak D call: TRBD1 (6 bases). The CDR3 length is 16 residues. Trimming took off 7 bases at V and 1 base at J, with 17 bases between the two ends. Germline assignment: CDR1 SNHLY and CDR2 FYNNEI. The CDR3 protein is CASTQGGMASNQPQHF. The CDR3 coding sequence is TGTGCCAGCACCCAAGGGGGTATGGCAAGCAATCAGCCCCAGCATTTT.

The chain has TRBV5-4 and TRBJ2-1; 12 bases map to TRBD2. J gave up 8 bases and V 1 base, and 4 bases lay outside the gene matches. The CDR3 spans 15 residues. Germline V gene lookup returns CDR1 SGHNT and CDR2 YYREEE (reference sequence). CDR3 bases: TGTGCCAGCAGCTTGACTAGCGGGGGGACCTATGAGCAGTTCTTC. Its protein is CASSLTSGGTYEQFF.

The gene calls are TRBV5-6 and TRBJ2-3; D gene unclear. Per the germline V gene, CDR1 is SGHDT and CDR2 is YYEEEE. This CDR3 has 12 residues. Trimming cost V 5 bases and J 4 bases, with 8 bases left between them. CDR3: CASRGIADTQYF. CDR3 bases: TGTGCCAGCAGGGGTATAGCAGATACGCAGTATTTT.

This clone was observed a single time. The rearrangement joins TRBV9 to TRBJ2-7; D call uncertain. Germline CDR1 SGDLS, CDR2 YYNGEE. This CDR3 is 14 amino acids long. V was cut by 0 bases and J by 5 bases, with 12 bases left in between. The chain's CDR3 is CASSVAPTRDEQYF. For the CDR3, the DNA is TGTGCCAGCAGCGTAGCCCCGACAAGGGACGAGCAGTACTTC.

The chain carries TRBV19 and TRBJ2-1, with D tentatively TRBD1 (6 bases). The CDR3 has 13 amino acids. The ends were cut back, 6 bases at V and 4 bases at J, with 10 bases in the middle. CDR1 is LNHDA, CDR2 SQIVND, per germline (reference sequence). The CDR3 protein is CASSFDRYNEQFF. As DNA, the CDR3 is TGTGCCAGTAGCTTTGACAGGTACAATGAGCAGTTCTTC.

The chain carries TRBV7-9 and TRBJ2-2; D unclear. Germline CDR1 is SEHNR and CDR2 is FQNEAQ (reference sequence). CDR3 length: 12 amino acids. Between the trimmed V and J ends, which lost 5 bases and 2 bases, there was a span of 3 bases. The CDR3 nucleotides read TGTGCCAGCAGCCTAAACACCGGGGAGCTGTTTTTT. It codes for CASSLNTGELFF.

V and J are TRBV11-2 and TRBJ1-1; D gene ambiguous. Germline values: CDR1 SGHAT, CDR2 FQNNGV. Between the trimmed V and J ends, which lost 2 bases and 1 base, there was a span of 5 bases. This CDR3 region has 13 residues. Here the CDR3 reads CASSLLENTEAFF. CDR3 nucleotides: TGTGCCAGCAGCTTATTAGAGAACACTGAAGCTTTCTTT.

The CDR3 DNA is TGTGCCTGGAGTGTAGGGTGGGGGACTGAAGCTTTCTTT. This gives the protein CAWSVGWGTEAFF. The rearrangement links TRBV30 to TRBJ1-1; tentative D call: TRBD1 (5 bases). Trimming removed 0 bases at V and 5 bases at J, with 10 bases between. Germline-derived CDR1 and CDR2 are GTSNPN and SVGIG (reference sequence). The CDR3 runs to 13 residues.

The genes are TRBV6-1 and TRBJ2-7; the D call may be TRBD1 or TRBD2 (5 bases each). The germline gives CDR1 MNHNS, CDR2 SASEGT. V lost 7 bases, J lost 6 bases, and 16 bases lay in between. The CDR3 has 13 amino acids. CDR3 in amino acids: CASKRDLPSEQYF. For the CDR3, the DNA is TGTGCCAGCAAGAGGGACCTCCCGAGCGAGCAGTACTTC.

The chain recombines TRBV6-5 with TRBJ1-1, with a tentative D call TRBD1 (5 bases). The V end was cut by 6 bases, the J end by 5 bases, with 16 bases between. Looked up from germline, CDR1 is MNHEY and CDR2 is SVGAGI. The CDR3 is 14 residues long. This CDR3 reads CASSLQDPGTEAFF. For the CDR3, the DNA is TGTGCCAGCAGCCTACAGGACCCCGGGACTGAAGCTTTCTTT.

The count of this clone is one. V is TRBV5-1 and J is TRBJ2-2; D not certain. V dropped 2 bases and J dropped 2 bases, with 7 bases sitting between them. The CDR3 has 14 amino acids. CDR1 SGHRS and CDR2 YFSETQ come from the germline V gene. The CDR3 nucleotides read TGCGCCAGCAGCTTCAACAGAAACACCGGGGAGCTGTTTTTT. Protein product: CASSFNRNTGELFF.